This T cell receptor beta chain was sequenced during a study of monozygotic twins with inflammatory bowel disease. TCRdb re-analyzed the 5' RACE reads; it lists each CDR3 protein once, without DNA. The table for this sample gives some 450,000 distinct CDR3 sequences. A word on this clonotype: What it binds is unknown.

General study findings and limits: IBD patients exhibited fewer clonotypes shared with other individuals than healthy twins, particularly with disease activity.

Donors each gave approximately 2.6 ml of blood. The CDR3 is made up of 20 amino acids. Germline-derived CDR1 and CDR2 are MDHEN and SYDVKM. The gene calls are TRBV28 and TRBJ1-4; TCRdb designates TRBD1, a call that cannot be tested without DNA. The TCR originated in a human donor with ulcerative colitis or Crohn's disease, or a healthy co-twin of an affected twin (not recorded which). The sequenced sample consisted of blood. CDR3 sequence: CASNSLWDRGPSATNEKLFF.